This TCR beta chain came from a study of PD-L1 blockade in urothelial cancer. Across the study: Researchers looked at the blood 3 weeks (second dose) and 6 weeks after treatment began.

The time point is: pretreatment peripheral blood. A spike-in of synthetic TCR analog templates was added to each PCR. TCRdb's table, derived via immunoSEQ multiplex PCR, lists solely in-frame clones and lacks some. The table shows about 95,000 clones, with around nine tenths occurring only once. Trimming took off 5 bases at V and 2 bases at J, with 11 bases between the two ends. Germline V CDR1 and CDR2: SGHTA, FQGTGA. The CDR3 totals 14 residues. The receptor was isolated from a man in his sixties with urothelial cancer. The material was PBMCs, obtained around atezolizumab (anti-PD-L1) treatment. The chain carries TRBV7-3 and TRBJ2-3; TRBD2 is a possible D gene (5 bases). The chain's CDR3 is CASSLGLNTDTQYF. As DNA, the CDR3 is TGTGCCAGCAGCCTCGGACTTAACACAGATACGCAGTATTTT.